Listed here are 3 T cell receptor beta chains from one sample, sequenced in a study of technical replicates of blood from several donors. Sequencing used immunoSEQ multiplex PCR; TCRdb keeps in-frame clones, though not all of them. The sample carries around 83,000 clones, around 94% recorded once. Source material: T cells isolated from PBMCs. The receptors originated from a human donor in good health.

The chain joins TRBV19 to TRBJ1-1; D may be TRBD1 (6 bases). The V gene's germline CDR1 is LNHDA and CDR2 SQIVND (reference sequence). The CDR3 has 14 amino acids. Trimming removed 1 base at V and 1 base at J, with 7 bases between. As DNA, the CDR3 is TGTGCCAGTAGTATAGTAGGGGGGAACACTGAAGCTTTCTTT. It translates to CASSIVGGNTEAFF. Complete variable domain (other parts from reference TRBV19 and TRBJ1-1): DGGITQSPKYLFRKEGQNVTLSCEQNLNHDAMYWYRQDPGQGLRLIYYSQIVNDFQKGDIAEGYSVSREKKESFPLTVTSAQKNPTAFYLCASSIVGGNTEAFFGQGTRLTVV.

This chain connects TRBV7-9 to TRBJ1-5; no clear D. CDR1 and CDR2 from the germline V gene are SEHNR and FQNEAQ (reference sequence). The CDR3 runs 14 residues. Trimming stripped 5 bases from V and 4 bases from J, with 12 bases between. CDR3 DNA: TGTGCCAGCAGCGTTACCGGTTTAAATCAGCCCCAGCATTTT. Its translation: CASSVTGLNQPQHF.

The V and J genes are TRBV14 and TRBJ2-1; D is ambiguous. Per the germline V gene, CDR1 is SGHDN and CDR2 is FVKESK. Trimming cost V 0 bases and J 0 bases, with 12 bases left between them. The CDR3 consists of 17 residues. CDR3 in amino acids: CASSQDLTSFSYNEQFF. The CDR3 region has the DNA TGTGCCAGCAGCCAAGATCTTACGAGCTTCTCCTACAATGAGCAGTTCTTC.